One and the same sample provided the 23 T cell receptor beta chains below, sequenced in a study of CD8 T cells in ankylosing spondylitis. TCRdb itself ran the 5' RACE reads through MiXCR, one entry per CDR3 protein. The profile shows around 280,000 distinct CDR3 sequences, about 19% of them singletons. The sequenced sample consisted of blood, either unsorted or a sorted T cell fraction (not recorded which). The source is a male donor with ankylosing spondylitis or in good health (not recorded which).

The sample holds many counts of this clonotype. The rearrangement uses TRBV5-1 and TRBJ1-1, with a possible D match to TRBD1 (6 bases). The CDR3 length is 11 residues. Deletions cut 4 bases from V and 8 bases from J, with 9 bases between. Germline assignment: CDR1 SGHRS and CDR2 YFSETQ. The CDR3: CASSGGTEAFF. The CDR3 DNA reads TGCGCCAGCAGCGGCGGGACAGAAGCTTTCTTT.

Many counts were recorded for this clonotype. This chain connects TRBV6-1 to TRBJ1-1; tentatively, D is TRBD1 (5 bases). Germline V CDR1 and CDR2: MNHNS, SASEGT. This CDR3 comprises 14 residues. Deletions cut 8 bases from V and 0 bases from J, with 13 bases between. CDR3 region: CASVTEIMNTEAFF. CDR3 bases: TGTGCCAGCGTGACAGAAATTATGAACACTGAAGCTTTCTTT.

The J gene is TRBJ1-5, the V gene TRBV6-1; D ambiguous. CDR3 length equals 17 residues. Trimming pared 1 base from V and 4 bases from J, leaving 17 bases between. Germline-derived CDR1 and CDR2 are MNHNS and SASEGT. Here the CDR3 reads CASSEGLYGAQNQPQHF. The CDR3 DNA reads TGTGCCAGCAGTGAAGGATTGTACGGCGCGCAAAATCAGCCCCAGCATTTT.

This sequence joins TRBV20-1 and TRBJ2-2; possibly TRBD2 for D (5 bases). The germline gives CDR1 DFQATT, CDR2 SNEGSKA (reference sequence). Deletions cut 4 bases from V and 7 bases from J, with 13 bases between. The CDR3 runs 13 residues. CDR3 residues: CSATGGGGGELFF. The CDR3 bases are TGCAGTGCTACAGGAGGTGGAGGCGGGGAGCTGTTTTTT.

The chain has TRBV20-1 and TRBJ1-4, with D unclear. This CDR3 contains 11 residues. Trimming stripped 7 bases from V and 0 bases from J, with 3 bases between. CDR1 is DFQATT and CDR2 is SNEGSKA in the germline V gene (reference sequence). As DNA, the CDR3 is TGCAGTGTAGCAACTAATGAAAAACTGTTTTTT. Its protein product is CSVATNEKLFF.

Turning to this clonotype: The germline gene is not matched at one end of the junction; a read error may be the cause. This sequence joins TRBV20-1 and TRBJ1-1; D not resolved. CDR1 is DFQATT and CDR2 is SNEGSKA in the germline V gene (reference sequence). The CDR3 has 15 residues. CDR3 coding DNA: TGCAGTGCCCTGGAGTTCGGCGGCATGAACACTGCAGCTTTCTTT. This codes for CSALEFGGMNTAAFF.

V usage is TRBV7-8 and J usage is TRBJ2-1; no reliable D call. Trimming shortened V by 1 base and J by 7 bases, and 8 bases separated the two germline ends. The V gene's germline CDR1 is SGHVS and CDR2 FQNEAQ. The CDR3 length is 13 residues. The CDR3 DNA follows: TGTGCCAGCAGCTTAGGAACAGTAAATGAGCAGTTCTTC. Translating gives CASSLGTVNEQFF.

This clonotype was seen more than once but under ten times. The chain is built from TRBV7-3 and TRBJ2-4, with 7 nucleotides matching TRBD2. The CDR3 spans 16 residues. The germline gives CDR1 SGHTA, CDR2 FQGTGA. The J segment lost 3 bases and the V segment lost 1 base, leaving 6 bases of the junction unmatched. In DNA, the CDR3 is TGTGCCAGCAGCTTAATCGCGGGAGTGGACAAAAACATTCAGTACTTC. This sequence encodes CASSLIAGVDKNIQYF.

This clonotype was observed a few times. V is TRBV6-4 and J is TRBJ2-7; 12 bases fit TRBD2. Germline V lookup: CDR1 MRHNA, CDR2 SNTAGT. This CDR3 is built from 19 residues. V trimming: 8 bases; J trimming: 6 bases; junction bases outside the gene matches: 23. This chain's CDR3 is CASPLTGQPRTSGTVEQYV. CDR3 DNA: TGTGCCAGCCCATTAACGGGACAACCCAGGACTAGCGGGACCGTCGAGCAGTACGTC.

Regarding this clonotype: This could be a read error, since a much larger clone is one nucleotide away. The V and J genes are TRBV7-8 and TRBJ2-3; D is unresolved. V was shortened by 5 bases and J by 4 bases, with 10 bases between the two germline ends. Germline CDR1 and CDR2: SGHVS and FQNEAQ. The length of the CDR3 is 13 residues. This CDR3 reads CASSPPRPDTQYF. CDR3 nucleotide sequence: TGTGCCAGCAGCCCACCAAGGCCAGATACGCAGTATTTT. The whole variable domain, remainder taken from reference TRBV7-8 and TRBJ2-3, is GAGVSQSPRYKVAKRGQDVALRCDPISGHVSLFWYQQALGQGPEFLTYFQNEAQLDKSGLPSDRFFAERPEGSVSTLKIQRTQQEDSAVYLCASSPPRPDTQYFGPGTRLTVL.

This clonotype was seen only a few times. The V and J genes are TRBV28 and TRBJ2-1, with unresolved D. V lost 6 bases and J 4 bases, leaving 13 bases between the germline ends. Germline V gene data show CDR1 as MDHEN and CDR2 as SYDVKM. The CDR3 sequence is 14 residues long. The CDR3 coding sequence is TGTGCCAGCAGAGGCCCAGGCCGATACAATGAGCAGTTCTTC. Protein sequence: CASRGPGRYNEQFF.

The J gene is TRBJ1-1, the V gene TRBV30; TRBD1 agrees at 7 bases. Germline CDR1 GTSNPN, CDR2 SVGIG (reference sequence). The CDR3 has 13 residues. After removal of 3 bases from V and 4 bases from J, the junction contained 5 bases not matched to a gene. CDR3 sequence: CAWSHRGGTEAFF. The CDR3 DNA reads TGTGCCTGGAGCCACAGGGGTGGCACTGAAGCTTTCTTT.

A few counts support this clonotype. The chain is built from TRBV6-9 and TRBJ2-1, with TRBD2 matching over 8 bases. V was clipped by 2 bases and J by 0 bases; unmatched bases: 3. The CDR3 covers 16 residues. The germline V gene has CDR1 MNHGY and CDR2 SVAAGI. In DNA, the CDR3 is TGTGCCAGCAGTTATGAAGGGACTAGCTCCTACAATGAGCAGTTCTTC. Its protein is CASSYEGTSSYNEQFF.

This clonotype has a handful of counts. The chain joins TRBV5-1 to TRBJ2-1; D is unclear. There are 16 residues in the CDR3. With 0 bases removed from V and 6 bases from J, the gap between germline ends came to 16 bases. Germline V lookup: CDR1 SGHRS, CDR2 YFSETQ. The CDR3 sequence is CASSLVMRPPPNEQFF. The CDR3 DNA reads as TGCGCCAGCAGCTTGGTGATGCGCCCGCCCCCCAATGAGCAGTTCTTC.

This clonotype was seen only a few times. The chain is built from TRBV19 and TRBJ2-1; 11 positions match TRBD1. With V trimmed by 4 bases and J by 3 bases, 5 bases remained unmatched. The CDR3 consists of 16 residues. From germline, CDR1 is LNHDA and CDR2 SQIVND (reference sequence). The CDR3 DNA is TGTGCCAGTAGTAGAGGGGGGACAGGGGGCTACAATGAGCAGTTCTTC. The encoded protein is CASSRGGTGGYNEQFF.

This clonotype came up many times. J is TRBJ2-5 and V is TRBV20-1, with TRBD1 as a possible D gene (6 bases). The germline V gene encodes CDR1 DFQATT and CDR2 SNEGSKA (reference sequence). The ends were cut back, 3 bases at V and 0 bases at J, with 14 bases in the middle. The CDR3 sequence is 15 residues long. In DNA form, the CDR3 reads TGCAGTGCTAGTGGGGGCAGGGTGGACCAAGAGACCCAGTACTTC. This translates into CSASGGRVDQETQYF.

The rearrangement links TRBV7-6 to TRBJ2-7; D ambiguous. The CDR3 spans 15 residues. V lost 4 bases and J lost 6, with 19 bases in between. Germline V gene data show CDR1 as SGHVS and CDR2 as FNYEAQ. This chain's CDR3 is CASSSNHRWCSEQYV. The CDR3 DNA sequence: TGTGCCAGCAGCTCGAACCACCGGTGGTGCTCCGAGCAGTACGTC.

A word on this clonotype: The junction and the germline gene differ at one end; a read error may be behind it. The V and J genes are TRBV25-1 and TRBJ1-3, with D unresolved. Germline lookup yields CDR1 MGHDK and CDR2 SYGVNS. This CDR3 has 15 amino acids. The CDR3 loop is CASRPVGSSRNTIYF. CDR3 nucleotides: TGTGCCAGTCGCCCAGTAGGGAGCTCTAGAAACACCATATATTTT.

Only a few counts were recorded for this clonotype. The rearrangement links TRBV4-1 to TRBJ1-1; a possible D gene is TRBD1 (5 bases). The V and J ends lost 1 base and 0 bases respectively, with 12 bases between them. The CDR3 totals 16 residues. Germline CDR1 is MGHRA and CDR2 is YSYEKL. The CDR3 reads CASSQGPGGMNTEAFF. The CDR3 DNA reads TGCGCCAGCAGCCAAGGCCCGGGGGGGATGAACACTGAAGCTTTCTTT.

This clonotype turned up a few times. The chain recombines TRBV6-5 with TRBJ2-7; 7 positions agree with TRBD2. The CDR3 covers 13 residues. V was pared by 1 base and J by 10 bases, with 7 bases of the junction left unmatched. The germline V gene encodes CDR1 MNHEY and CDR2 SVGAGI. CDR3 DNA sequence: TGTGCCAGCAGTTACTACCCCGAGGGACTACAGTACGTC. Encoded protein: CASSYYPEGLQYV.

This clonotype was recorded a few times. This sequence joins TRBV12-3 or TRBV12-4 and TRBJ1-5, with D unclear. CDR3 size: 15 residues. With 5 bases removed from V and 0 bases from J, the gap between germline ends came to 11 bases. CDR3 residues: CASSRSGYSNQPQHF. CDR3 coding DNA: TGTGCCAGCAGTCGGTCAGGTTATAGCAATCAGCCCCAGCATTTT.

This clonotype was seen at least ten times. V and J are TRBV6-5 and TRBJ1-3; tentatively, D is TRBD1 (5 bases). The CDR3 spans 14 residues. Per the germline V gene, CDR1 is MNHEY and CDR2 is SVGAGI. V lost 7 bases and J 1 base, leaving 11 bases between the germline ends. The CDR3 region has the DNA TGTGCCAGCATTTCGGGGCCATCTGGAAACACCATATATTTT. It codes for CASISGPSGNTIYF.

This clonotype was observed a single time. V and J are TRBV6-5 and TRBJ2-2; 7 bases map to TRBD1. Germline values: CDR1 MNHEY, CDR2 SVGAGI. Germline trimming cut 4 bases from V and 0 bases from J; bases unmatched to any gene: 8. This CDR3 has 17 amino acids. The CDR3 sequence: CASSFRTGEPNTGELFF. CDR3 coding DNA: TGTGCCAGCAGTTTCCGGACAGGCGAACCGAACACCGGGGAGCTGTTTTTT.